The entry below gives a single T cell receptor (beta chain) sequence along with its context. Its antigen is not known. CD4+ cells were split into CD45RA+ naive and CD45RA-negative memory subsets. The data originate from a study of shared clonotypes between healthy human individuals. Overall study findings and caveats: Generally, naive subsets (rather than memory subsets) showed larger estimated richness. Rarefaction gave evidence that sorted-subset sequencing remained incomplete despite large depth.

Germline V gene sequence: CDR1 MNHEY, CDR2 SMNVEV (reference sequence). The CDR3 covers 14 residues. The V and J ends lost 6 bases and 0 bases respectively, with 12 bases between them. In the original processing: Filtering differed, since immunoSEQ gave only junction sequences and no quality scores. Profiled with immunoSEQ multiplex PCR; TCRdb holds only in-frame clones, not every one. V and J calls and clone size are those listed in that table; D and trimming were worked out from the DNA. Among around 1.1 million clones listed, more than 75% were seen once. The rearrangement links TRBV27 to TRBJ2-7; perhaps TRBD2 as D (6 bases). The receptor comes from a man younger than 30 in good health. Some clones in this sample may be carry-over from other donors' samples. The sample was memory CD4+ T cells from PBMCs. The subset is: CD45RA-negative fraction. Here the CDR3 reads CASRTLTSSYEQYF. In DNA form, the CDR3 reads TGTGCCAGCAGGACCTTGACTAGCTCCTACGAGCAGTACTTC.